This T cell receptor (beta chain) was found in a study of blood T cell repertoires in COVID-19 (dated by TCRdb to the early 2020s). With respect to the entire study: Samples covering the acute and convalescent phases of COVID-19 were provided by collaborators in the United States, Italy and Spain. The material from the prospective study consisted of cDNA or gDNA derived from T cells, B-cell-depleted T cells, or PBMCs. The dataset comprised deeply sampled blood TCRbeta repertoires from subjects exposed to, actively infected with, or recovered from COVID-19. The repertoires were released in a freely available public database intended as a resource for research on the immune response to SARS-CoV-2. Samples came from the ongoing ImmuneRACE study (first 160 participants) plus 1,254 subjects from 6 global collaborators. Nearly every sample came with metadata listing a de-identified subject ID, COVID-19 status, age in years and sex. Where HLA class I and class II types were available, the types were taken from metadata supplied by the sample provider, not from assay-based typing. Overall study results and their limits: How much clinical and demographic metadata was included differed by source and by participant, and the metadata was provided uncurated.

The immunoSEQ Assay, a bias-controlled multiplex PCR, was used to amplify TCRbeta CDR3 regions from genomic DNA. Regarding the original processing steps: The number of nucleated cells in each sample was estimated by amplification of reference gene primers within the assay. To quantify the absolute abundance of each unique TCRbeta CDR3 rearrangement, sequence reads were collapsed and filtered. For each sample, productive Simpson clonality was calculated as the square root of Simpson's diversity index across productive rearrangements. TCRdb's version of the immuneACCESS table is confined to in-frame rearrangements and falls short of the full clone set. An unresolved V gene accounts for under half of the shortfall where checked; the remainder is of unknown origin. V and J calls and clone size follow that table, whereas D and trimming were derived from the DNA. The sample profile shows 200,000 or so clones; about four fifths of them were found once. The ten biggest clones cover around 2.7% of the sample.

Taken from cysteine to phenylalanine, the CDR3 has 14 residues. Only the CDR3 DNA is retained, 42 bases long and in frame from the first base. Trimming removed 5 bases from V and 8 bases from J, leaving 15 bases between the germline ends. The germline V gene supplies CDR1 WSHSY and CDR2 SAAADI. Samples from volunteer blood donors who had recovered from COVID-19 were contributed by a second Seattle source. Collaborating institutions collected whole blood in K2EDTA tubes following their own protocols. For TCRbeta analysis, collaborators shipped samples in one of three forms: frozen whole blood, isolated PBMCs, or DNA extracted from either of those sample types. This clone was seen only a few times. Its antigen is still unknown. Base qualities were left out, and no much larger clone turns up one base away.

This receptor was identified in a woman aged 30 to 39 who had recovered from COVID-19. The rearrangement joined TRBV10-2 to TRBJ1-4, and the D gene may be TRBD1, 6 bases matching. Sequenced: peripheral blood. The CDR3 protein: CASSPRGAKEKLFF. At the DNA level, the sequence is TGCGCCAGCAGTCCTCGGGGGGCGAAAGAAAAACTGTTTTTT.